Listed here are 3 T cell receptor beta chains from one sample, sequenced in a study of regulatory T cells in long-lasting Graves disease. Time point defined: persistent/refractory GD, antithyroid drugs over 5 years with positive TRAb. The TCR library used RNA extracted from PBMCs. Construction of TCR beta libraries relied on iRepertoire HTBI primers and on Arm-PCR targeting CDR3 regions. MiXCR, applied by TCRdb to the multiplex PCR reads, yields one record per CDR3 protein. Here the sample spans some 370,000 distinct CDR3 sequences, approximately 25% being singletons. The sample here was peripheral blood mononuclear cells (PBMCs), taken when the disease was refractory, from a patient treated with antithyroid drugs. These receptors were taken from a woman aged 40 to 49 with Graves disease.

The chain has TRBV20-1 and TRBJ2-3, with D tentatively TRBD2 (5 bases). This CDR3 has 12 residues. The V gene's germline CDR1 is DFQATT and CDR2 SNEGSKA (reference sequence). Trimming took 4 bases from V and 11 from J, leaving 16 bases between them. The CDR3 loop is CSAIASGIQQYF. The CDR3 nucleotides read TGCAGTGCTATAGCGAGTGGCATCCAGCAGTATTTT.

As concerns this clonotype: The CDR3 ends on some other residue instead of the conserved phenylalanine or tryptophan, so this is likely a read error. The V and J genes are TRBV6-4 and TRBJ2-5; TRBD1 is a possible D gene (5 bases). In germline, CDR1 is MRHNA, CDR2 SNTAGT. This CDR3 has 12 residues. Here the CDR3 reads CASGEAGHLQYL. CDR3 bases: TGTGCCAGCGGTGAAGCCGGACACCTACAGTACCTC.

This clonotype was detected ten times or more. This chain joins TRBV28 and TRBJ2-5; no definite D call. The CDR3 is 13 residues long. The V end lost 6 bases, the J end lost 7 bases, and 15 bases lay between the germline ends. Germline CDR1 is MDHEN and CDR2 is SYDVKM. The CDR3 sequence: CASRKGPVGTQYF. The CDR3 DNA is TGTGCCAGCAGGAAGGGTCCCGTGGGGACCCAGTACTTC.